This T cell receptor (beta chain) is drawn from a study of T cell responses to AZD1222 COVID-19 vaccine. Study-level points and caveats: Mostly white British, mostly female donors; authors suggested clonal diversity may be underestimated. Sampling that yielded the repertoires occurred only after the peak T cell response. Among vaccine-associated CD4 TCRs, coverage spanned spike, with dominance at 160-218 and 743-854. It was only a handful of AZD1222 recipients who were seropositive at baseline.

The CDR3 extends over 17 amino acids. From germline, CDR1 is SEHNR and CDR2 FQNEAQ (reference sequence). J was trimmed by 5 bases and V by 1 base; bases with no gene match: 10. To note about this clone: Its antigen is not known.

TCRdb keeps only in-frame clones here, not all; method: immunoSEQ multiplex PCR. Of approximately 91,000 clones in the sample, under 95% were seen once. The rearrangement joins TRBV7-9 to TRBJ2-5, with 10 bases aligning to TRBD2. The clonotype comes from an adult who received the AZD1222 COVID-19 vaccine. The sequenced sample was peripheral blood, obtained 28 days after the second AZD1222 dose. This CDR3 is CASSLGSEREGLETQYF. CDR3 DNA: TGTGCCAGCAGCTTAGGCTCAGAGCGGGAGGGCCTGGAGACCCAGTACTTC.